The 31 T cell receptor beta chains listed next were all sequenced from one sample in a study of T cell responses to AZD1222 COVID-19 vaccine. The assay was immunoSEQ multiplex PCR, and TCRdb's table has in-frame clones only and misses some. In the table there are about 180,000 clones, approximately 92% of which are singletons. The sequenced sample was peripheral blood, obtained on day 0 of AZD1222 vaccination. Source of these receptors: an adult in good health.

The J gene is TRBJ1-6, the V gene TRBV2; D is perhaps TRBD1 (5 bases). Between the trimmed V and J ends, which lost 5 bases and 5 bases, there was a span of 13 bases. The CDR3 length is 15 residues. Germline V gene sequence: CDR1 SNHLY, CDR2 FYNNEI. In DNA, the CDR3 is TGTGCCAGCAGTCCCCCAGGGAACGATAATTCACCCCTCCACTTT. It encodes CASSPPGNDNSPLHF.

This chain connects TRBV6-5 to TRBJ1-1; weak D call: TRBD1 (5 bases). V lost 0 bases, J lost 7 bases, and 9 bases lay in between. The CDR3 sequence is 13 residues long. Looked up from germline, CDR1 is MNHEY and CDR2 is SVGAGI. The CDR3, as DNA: TGTGCCAGCAGTTACTCGCAGGGCTATGAAGCTTTCTTT. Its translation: CASSYSQGYEAFF.

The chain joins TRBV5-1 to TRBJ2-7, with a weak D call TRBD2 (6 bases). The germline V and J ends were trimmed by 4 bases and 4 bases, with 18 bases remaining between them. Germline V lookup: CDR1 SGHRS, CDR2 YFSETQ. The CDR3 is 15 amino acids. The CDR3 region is CASSQVGSGPYEQYF. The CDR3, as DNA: TGCGCCAGCAGCCAGGTCGGGAGCGGACCTTACGAGCAGTACTTC.

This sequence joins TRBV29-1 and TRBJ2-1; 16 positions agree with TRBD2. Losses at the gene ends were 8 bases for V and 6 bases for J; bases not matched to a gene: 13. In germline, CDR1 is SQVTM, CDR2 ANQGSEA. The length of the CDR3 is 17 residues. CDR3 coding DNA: TGCAGCATCCGAGGGGGACTAGCGGGAGGGCCACTCAATGAGCAGTTCTTC. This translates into CSIRGGLAGGPLNEQFF.

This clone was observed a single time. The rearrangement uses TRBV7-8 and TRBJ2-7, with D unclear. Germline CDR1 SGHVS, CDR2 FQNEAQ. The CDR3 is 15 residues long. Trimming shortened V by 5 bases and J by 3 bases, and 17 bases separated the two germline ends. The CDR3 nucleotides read TGTGCCAGCAGCACAACTCTTAGTTGGAGCTACGAGCAGTACTTC. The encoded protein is CASSTTLSWSYEQYF. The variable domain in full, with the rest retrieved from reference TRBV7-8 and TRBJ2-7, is GAGVSQSPRYKVAKRGQDVALRCDPISGHVSLFWYQQALGQGPEFLTYFQNEAQLDKSGLPSDRFFAERPEGSVSTLKIQRTQQEDSAVYLCASSTTLSWSYEQYFGPGTRLTVT.

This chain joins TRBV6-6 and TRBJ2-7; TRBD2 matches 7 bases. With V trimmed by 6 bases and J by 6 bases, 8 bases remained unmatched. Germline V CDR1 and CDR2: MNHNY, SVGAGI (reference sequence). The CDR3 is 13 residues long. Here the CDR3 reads CASSLDPSGEQYF. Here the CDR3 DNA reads TGTGCCAGCAGCCTAGACCCTAGCGGCGAGCAGTACTTC.

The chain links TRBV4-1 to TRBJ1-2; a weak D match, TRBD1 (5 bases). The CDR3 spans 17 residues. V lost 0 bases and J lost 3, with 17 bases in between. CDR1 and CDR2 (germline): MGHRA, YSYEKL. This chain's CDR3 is CASSQDPAGAQDYGYTF. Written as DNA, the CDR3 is TGCGCCAGCAGCCAAGACCCTGCCGGGGCGCAGGACTATGGCTACACCTTC.

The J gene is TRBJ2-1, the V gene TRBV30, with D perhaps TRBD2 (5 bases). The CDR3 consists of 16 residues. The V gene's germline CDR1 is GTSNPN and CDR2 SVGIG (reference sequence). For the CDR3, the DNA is TGTGCTGCCCCCGCGGGTCCGAAGGGATCCTACAATGAGCAGTTCTTC. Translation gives CAAPAGPKGSYNEQFF.

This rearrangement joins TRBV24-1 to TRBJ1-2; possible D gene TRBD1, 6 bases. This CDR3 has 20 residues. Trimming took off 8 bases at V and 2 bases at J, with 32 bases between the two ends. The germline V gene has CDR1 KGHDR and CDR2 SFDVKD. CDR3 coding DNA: TGTGCCACCATTGGCGGTGGGAGGGACCCAGGGGACACTCGAAACTATGGCTACACCTTC. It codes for CATIGGGRDPGDTRNYGYTF.

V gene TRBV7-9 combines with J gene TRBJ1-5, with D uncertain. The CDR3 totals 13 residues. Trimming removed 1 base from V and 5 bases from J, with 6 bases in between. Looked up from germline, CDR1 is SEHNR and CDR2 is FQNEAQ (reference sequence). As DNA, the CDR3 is TGTGCCAGCAGCTTAGGTTCGGATCAGCCCCAGCATTTT. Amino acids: CASSLGSDQPQHF.

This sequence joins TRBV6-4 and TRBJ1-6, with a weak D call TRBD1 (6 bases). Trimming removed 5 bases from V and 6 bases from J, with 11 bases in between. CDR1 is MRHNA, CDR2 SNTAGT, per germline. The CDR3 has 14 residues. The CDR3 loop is CASSRQASNSPLHF. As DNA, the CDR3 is TGTGCCAGCAGTCGACAGGCTAGTAATTCACCCCTCCACTTT.

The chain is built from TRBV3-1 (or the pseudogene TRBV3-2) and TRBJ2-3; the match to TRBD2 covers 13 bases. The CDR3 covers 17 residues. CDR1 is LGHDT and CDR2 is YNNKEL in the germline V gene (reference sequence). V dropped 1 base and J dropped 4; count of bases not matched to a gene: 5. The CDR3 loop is CASSQGTSGSQADTQYF. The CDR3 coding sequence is TGTGCCAGCAGCCAAGGGACTAGCGGGAGCCAGGCAGATACGCAGTATTTT.

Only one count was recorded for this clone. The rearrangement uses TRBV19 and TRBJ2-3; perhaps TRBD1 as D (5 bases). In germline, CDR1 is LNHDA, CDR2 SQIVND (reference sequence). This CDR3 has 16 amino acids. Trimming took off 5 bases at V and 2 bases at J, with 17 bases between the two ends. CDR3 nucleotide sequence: TGTGCCAGTAGTTTAGGGGCAACTATCATCACAGATACGCAGTATTTT. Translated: CASSLGATIITDTQYF.

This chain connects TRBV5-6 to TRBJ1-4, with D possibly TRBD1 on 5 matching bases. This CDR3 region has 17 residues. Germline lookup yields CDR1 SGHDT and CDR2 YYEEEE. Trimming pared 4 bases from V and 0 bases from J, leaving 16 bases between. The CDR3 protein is CASSGWGSQATNEKLFF. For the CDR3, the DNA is TGTGCCAGCAGCGGTTGGGGCTCGCAAGCAACTAATGAAAAACTGTTTTTT.

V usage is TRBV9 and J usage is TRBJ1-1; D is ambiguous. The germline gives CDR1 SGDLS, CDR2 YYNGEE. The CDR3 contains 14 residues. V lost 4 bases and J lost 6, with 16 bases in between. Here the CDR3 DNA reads TGTGCCAGCAGCCCACCCGGGCCCCGAGCTGAAGCTTTCTTT. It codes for CASSPPGPRAEAFF.

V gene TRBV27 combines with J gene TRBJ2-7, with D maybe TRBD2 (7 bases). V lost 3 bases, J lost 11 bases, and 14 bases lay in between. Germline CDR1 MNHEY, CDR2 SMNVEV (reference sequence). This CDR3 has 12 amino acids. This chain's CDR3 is CASSLGGAREYF. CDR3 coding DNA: TGTGCCAGCAGTTTGGGGGGGGCCCGAGAGTACTTC.

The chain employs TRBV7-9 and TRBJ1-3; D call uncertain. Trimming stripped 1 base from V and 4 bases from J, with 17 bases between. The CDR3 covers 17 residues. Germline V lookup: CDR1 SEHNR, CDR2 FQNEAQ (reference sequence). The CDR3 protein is CASSLGEEGLGGNTIYF. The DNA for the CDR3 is TGTGCCAGCAGCTTAGGGGAGGAGGGCTTGGGAGGAAACACCATATATTTT.

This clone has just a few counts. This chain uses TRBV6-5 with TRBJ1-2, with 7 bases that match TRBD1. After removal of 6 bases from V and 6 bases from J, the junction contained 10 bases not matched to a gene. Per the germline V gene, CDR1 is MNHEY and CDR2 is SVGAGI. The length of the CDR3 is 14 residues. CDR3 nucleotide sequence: TGTGCCAGCAGCCAGGGTGGAGGGGGCGATGGCTACACCTTC. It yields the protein CASSQGGGGDGYTF.

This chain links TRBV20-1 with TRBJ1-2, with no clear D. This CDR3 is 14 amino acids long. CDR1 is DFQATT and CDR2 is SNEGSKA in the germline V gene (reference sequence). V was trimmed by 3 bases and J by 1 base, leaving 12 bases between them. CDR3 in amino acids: CSASMGSVNYGYTF. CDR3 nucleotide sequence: TGCAGTGCTAGTATGGGCAGCGTTAACTATGGCTACACCTTC.

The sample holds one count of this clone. DNA of the CDR3: TGTGCCAGTAAGACAGACTACGAGCAGTACTTC. Translation gives CASKTDYEQYF. The genes are TRBV19 and TRBJ2-7; D is possibly TRBD1 (5 bases). This CDR3 has 11 amino acids. The germline gives CDR1 LNHDA, CDR2 SQIVND (reference sequence). V shed 7 bases and J shed 3 bases, with 7 bases lying between them. The full variable domain, rest sourced from reference TRBV19 and TRBJ2-7, is DGGITQSPKYLFRKEGQNVTLSCEQNLNHDAMYWYRQDPGQGLRLIYYSQIVNDFQKGDIAEGYSVSREKKESFPLTVTSAQKNPTAFYLCASKTDYEQYFGPGTRLTVT.

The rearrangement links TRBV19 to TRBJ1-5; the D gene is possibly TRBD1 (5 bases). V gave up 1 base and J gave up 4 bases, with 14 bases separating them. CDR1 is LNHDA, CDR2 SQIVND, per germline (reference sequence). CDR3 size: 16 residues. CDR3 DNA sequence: TGTGCCAGTAGTATAGGGGGCGCGGCATGGAATCAGCCCCAGCATTTT. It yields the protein CASSIGGAAWNQPQHF. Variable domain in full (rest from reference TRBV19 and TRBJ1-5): DGGITQSPKYLFRKEGQNVTLSCEQNLNHDAMYWYRQDPGQGLRLIYYSQIVNDFQKGDIAEGYSVSREKKESFPLTVTSAQKNPTAFYLCASSIGGAAWNQPQHFGDGTRLSIL.

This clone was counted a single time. DNA for the CDR3: TGTGCCACCGCGGGGGCCTATAGCAATCAGCCCCAGCATTTT. This gives the protein CATAGAYSNQPQHF. This rearrangement joins TRBV19 to TRBJ1-5, with D perhaps TRBD1 (6 bases). Germline V gene lookup returns CDR1 LNHDA and CDR2 SQIVND (reference sequence). This CDR3 contains 14 residues. Trimming took off 10 bases at V and 0 bases at J, with 13 bases between the two ends.

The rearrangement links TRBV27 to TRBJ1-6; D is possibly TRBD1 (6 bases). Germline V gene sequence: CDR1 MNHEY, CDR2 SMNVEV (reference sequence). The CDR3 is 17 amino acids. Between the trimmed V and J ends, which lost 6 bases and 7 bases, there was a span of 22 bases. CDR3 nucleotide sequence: TGTGCCAGCAGGACGTTCCTCAGGGGTTCGGGGAATTCACCCCTCCACTTT. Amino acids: CASRTFLRGSGNSPLHF.

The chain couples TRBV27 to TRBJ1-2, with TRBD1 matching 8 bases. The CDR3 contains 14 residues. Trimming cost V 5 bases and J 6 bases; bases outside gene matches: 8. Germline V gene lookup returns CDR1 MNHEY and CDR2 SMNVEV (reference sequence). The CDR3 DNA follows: TGTGCCAGCAGTGGGGCGACAGGGGTAGATGGCTACACCTTC. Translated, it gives CASSGATGVDGYTF.

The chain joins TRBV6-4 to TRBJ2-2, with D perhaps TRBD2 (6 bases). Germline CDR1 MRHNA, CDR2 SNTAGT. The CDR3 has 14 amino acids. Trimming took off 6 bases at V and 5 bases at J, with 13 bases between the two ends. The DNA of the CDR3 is TGTGCCAGCAGCCTCCAGGAGGGGACCGGGGAGCTGTTTTTT. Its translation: CASSLQEGTGELFF.

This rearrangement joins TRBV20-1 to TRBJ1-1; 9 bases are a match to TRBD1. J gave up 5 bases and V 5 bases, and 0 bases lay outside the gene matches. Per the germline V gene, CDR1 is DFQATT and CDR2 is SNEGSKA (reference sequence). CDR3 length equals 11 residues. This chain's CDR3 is CSAGTGTEAFF. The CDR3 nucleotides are TGCAGTGCTGGGACAGGGACTGAAGCTTTCTTT.

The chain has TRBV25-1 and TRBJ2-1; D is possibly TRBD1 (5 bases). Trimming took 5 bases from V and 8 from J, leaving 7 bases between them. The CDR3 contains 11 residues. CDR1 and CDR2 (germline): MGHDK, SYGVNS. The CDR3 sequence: CASSQGYEQFF. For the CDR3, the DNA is TGTGCCAGCAGTCAGGGCTATGAGCAGTTCTTC.

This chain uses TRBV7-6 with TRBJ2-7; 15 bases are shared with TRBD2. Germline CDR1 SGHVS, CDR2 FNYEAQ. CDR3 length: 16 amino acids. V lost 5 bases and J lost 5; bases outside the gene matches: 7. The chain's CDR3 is CASSLGLAGGGHEQYF. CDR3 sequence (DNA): TGTGCCAGCAGCCTGGGACTAGCGGGAGGAGGCCACGAGCAGTACTTC.

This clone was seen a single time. The CDR3 nucleotides are TGTGCTAGTGGCCTGGACTGGGATCCCCCTAATGAAAAACTGTTTTTT. It translates to CASGLDWDPPNEKLFF. The V gene is TRBV12-5, the J gene TRBJ1-4; D remains ambiguous. The germline CDR1 and CDR2 sequences are LGHNT and FRNRAP. V was shortened by 6 bases and J by 3 bases, with 17 bases between the two germline ends. The CDR3 sequence is 16 residues long.

CDR3 nucleotide sequence: TGTGCCAGCAGCGAGGCGGGACTAGCGAGGCAGTACTTC. This translates into CASSEAGLARQYF. V gene TRBV9 combines with J gene TRBJ2-7, with 10 nucleotides matching TRBD2. The CDR3 extends over 13 amino acids. In germline, CDR1 is SGDLS, CDR2 YYNGEE. The V and J ends lost 3 bases and 9 bases, in that order; junction bases with no gene match: 6.

CDR3 residues: CASSSMAGHPSFEQYF. The CDR3 bases are TGTGCCAGCAGCTCAATGGCGGGACACCCCAGTTTCGAGCAGTACTTC. The chain joins TRBV7-9 to TRBJ2-7, with D possibly being TRBD1 or TRBD2 (6 bases each). This CDR3 is 16 amino acids long. The V gene lost 4 bases and the J gene lost 6 bases, with 22 bases spanning the gap. From germline, CDR1 is SEHNR and CDR2 FQNEAQ (reference sequence).